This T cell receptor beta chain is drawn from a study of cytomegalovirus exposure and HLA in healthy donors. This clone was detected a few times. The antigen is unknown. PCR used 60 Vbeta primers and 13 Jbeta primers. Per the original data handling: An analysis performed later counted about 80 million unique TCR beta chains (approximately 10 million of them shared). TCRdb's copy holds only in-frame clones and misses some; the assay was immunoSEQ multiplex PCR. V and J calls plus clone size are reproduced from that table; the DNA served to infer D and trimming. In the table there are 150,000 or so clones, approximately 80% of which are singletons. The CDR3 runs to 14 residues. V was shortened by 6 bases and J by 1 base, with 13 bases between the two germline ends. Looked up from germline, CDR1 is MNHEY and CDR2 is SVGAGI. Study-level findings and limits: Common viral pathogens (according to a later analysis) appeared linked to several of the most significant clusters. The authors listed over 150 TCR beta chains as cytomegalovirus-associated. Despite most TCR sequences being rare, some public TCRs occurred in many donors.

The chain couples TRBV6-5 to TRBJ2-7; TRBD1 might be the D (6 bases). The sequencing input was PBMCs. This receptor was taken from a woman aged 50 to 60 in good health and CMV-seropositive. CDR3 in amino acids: CASSQDRRSYEQYF. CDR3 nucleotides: TGTGCCAGCAGCCAGGACAGAAGGTCCTACGAGCAGTACTTC.